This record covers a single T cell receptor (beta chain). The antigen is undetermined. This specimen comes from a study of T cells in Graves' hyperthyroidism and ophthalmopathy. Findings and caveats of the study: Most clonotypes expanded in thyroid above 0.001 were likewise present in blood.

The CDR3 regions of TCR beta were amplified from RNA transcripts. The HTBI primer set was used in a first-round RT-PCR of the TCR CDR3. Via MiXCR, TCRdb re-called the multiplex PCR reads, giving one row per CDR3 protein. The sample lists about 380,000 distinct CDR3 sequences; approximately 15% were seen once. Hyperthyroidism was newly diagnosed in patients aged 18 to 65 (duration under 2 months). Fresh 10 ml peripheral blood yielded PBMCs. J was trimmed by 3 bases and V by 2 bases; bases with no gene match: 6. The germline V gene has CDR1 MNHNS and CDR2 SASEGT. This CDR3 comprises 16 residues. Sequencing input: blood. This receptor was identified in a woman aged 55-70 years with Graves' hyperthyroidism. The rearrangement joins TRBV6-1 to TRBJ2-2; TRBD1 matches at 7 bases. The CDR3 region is CASSERGLSDTGELFF. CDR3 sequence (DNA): TGTGCCAGCAGTGAAAGGGGGCTGAGCGACACCGGGGAGCTGTTTTTT.